This T cell receptor (beta chain) was observed in a study of T-cell memory formation after mild COVID-19. Study as a whole: Largely, the TCR clusters proved donor specific.

Regarding the study as a whole: Memory sampled before infection contained some responding clones, suggesting cross-reactive memory joined.

This clonotype occurred once. As yet, its antigen is unknown. V lost 7 bases and J lost 4, with 21 bases in between. The CDR3 contains 16 residues. The germline gives CDR1 MDHEN, CDR2 SYDVKM. The 5'RACE method, run with constant-segment primers, produced TCR alpha and TCR beta cDNA libraries (carrying sample barcodes and UMIs). TCRdb re-called the 5' RACE reads with MiXCR, one entry per CDR3 protein. The table includes about 350,000 distinct CDR3 sequences, around a fifth detected once. This receptor was identified in a man younger than 30 who had mild COVID-19 (a few samples of this study predate the infection). Cell type and time point are not known. The chain combines TRBV28 with TRBJ2-3; D may correspond to TRBD1 or TRBD2 (5 bases each). The sequenced sample was PBMCs or a T cell subset sorted from them (not recorded which). CDR3 in DNA: TGTGCCAGCAACTCCTTGGGGGTTTTTAGGGCAGATACGCAGTATTTT. This translates into CASNSLGVFRADTQYF.